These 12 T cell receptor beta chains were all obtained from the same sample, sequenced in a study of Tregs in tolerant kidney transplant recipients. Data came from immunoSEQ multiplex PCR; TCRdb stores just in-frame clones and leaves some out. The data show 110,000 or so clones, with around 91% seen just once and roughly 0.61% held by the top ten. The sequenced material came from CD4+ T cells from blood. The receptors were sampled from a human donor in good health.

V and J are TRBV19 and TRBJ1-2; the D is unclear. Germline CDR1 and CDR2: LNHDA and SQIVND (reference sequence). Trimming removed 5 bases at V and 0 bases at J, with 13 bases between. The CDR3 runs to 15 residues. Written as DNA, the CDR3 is TGTGCCAGTAGTCCTTCTGGCAGGCCTAACTATGGCTACACCTTC. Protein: CASSPSGRPNYGYTF.

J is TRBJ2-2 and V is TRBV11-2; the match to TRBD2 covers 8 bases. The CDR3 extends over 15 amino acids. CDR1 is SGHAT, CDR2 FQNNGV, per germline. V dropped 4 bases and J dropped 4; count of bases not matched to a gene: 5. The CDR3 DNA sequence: TGTGCCAGCAGCTCAATAGCGGGATTCACCGGGGAGCTGTTTTTT. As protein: CASSSIAGFTGELFF.

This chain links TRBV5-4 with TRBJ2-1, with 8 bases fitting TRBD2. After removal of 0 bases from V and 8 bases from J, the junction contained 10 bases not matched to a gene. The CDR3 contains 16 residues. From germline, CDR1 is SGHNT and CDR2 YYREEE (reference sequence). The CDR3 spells CASSLAKSRTSHEQFF. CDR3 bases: TGTGCCAGCAGCTTGGCGAAGAGTAGGACTAGCCATGAGCAGTTCTTC.

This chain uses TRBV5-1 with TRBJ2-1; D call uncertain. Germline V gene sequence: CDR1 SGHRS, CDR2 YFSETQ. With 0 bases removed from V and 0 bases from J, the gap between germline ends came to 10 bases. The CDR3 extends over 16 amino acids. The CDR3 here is CASSLDRAPSYNEQFF. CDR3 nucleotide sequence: TGCGCCAGCAGCTTGGATAGAGCACCCTCCTACAATGAGCAGTTCTTC.

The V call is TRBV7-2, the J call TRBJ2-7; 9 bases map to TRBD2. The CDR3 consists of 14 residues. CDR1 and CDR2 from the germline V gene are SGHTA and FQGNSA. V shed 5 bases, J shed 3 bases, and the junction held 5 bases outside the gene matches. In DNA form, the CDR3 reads TGTGCCAGCAGCGTGGGACTAGCAGACTACGAGCAGTACTTC. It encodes CASSVGLADYEQYF. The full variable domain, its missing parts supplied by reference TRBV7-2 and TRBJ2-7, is GAGVSQSPSNKVTEKGKDVELRCDPISGHTALYWYRQSLGQGLEFLIYFQGNSAPDKSGLPSDRFSAERTGGSVSTLTIQRTQQEDSAVYLCASSVGLADYEQYFGPGTRLTVT.

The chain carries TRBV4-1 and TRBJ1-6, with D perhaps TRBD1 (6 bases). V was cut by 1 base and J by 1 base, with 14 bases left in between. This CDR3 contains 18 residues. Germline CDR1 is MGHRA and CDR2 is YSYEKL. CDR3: CASSQVRNRASYNSPLHF. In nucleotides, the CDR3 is TGCGCCAGCAGCCAAGTCCGGAACAGGGCGTCCTATAATTCACCCCTCCACTTT.

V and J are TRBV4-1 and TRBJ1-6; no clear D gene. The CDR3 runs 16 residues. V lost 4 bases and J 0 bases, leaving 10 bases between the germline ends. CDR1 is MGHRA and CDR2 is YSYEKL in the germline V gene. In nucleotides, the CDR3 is TGCGCCAGCAGCCTTGAGGGTAGCTCCTATAATTCACCCCTCCACTTT. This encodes CASSLEGSSYNSPLHF.

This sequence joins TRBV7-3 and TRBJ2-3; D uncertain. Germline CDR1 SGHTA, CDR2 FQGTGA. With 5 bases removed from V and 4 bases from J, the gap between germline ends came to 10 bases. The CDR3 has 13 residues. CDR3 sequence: CASSNQAPDTQYF. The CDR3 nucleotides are TGTGCCAGCAGCAACCAAGCCCCAGATACGCAGTATTTT.

CDR3 loop: CASSPAGTGQETQYF. CDR3 bases: TGCGCCAGCAGCCCTGCTGGGACAGGGCAAGAGACCCAGTACTTC. This chain joins TRBV5-1 and TRBJ2-5; 9 positions match TRBD1. CDR3 length: 15 amino acids. Germline-derived CDR1 and CDR2 are SGHRS and YFSETQ. The trim removed 4 bases at V and 2 bases at J, leaving 6 bases unmatched.

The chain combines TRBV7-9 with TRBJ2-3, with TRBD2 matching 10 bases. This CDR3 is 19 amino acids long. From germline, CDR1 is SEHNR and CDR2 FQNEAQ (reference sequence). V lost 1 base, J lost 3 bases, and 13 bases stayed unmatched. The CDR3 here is CASSLGPTQRGGITDTQYF. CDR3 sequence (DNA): TGTGCCAGCAGCTTAGGACCCACCCAGCGGGGGGGCATTACAGATACGCAGTATTTT.

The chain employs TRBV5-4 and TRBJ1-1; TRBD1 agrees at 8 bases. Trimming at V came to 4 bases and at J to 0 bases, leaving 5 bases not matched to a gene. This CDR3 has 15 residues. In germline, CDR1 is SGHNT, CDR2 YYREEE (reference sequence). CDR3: CASSTGGTMNTEAFF. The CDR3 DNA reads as TGTGCCAGCAGCACAGGGGGTACAATGAACACTGAAGCTTTCTTT. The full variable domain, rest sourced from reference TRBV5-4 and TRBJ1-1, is ETGVTQSPTHLIKTRGQQVTLRCSSQSGHNTVSWYQQALGQGPQFIFQYYREEENGRGNFPPRFSGLQFPNYSSELNVNALELDDSALYLCASSTGGTMNTEAFFGQGTRLTVV.

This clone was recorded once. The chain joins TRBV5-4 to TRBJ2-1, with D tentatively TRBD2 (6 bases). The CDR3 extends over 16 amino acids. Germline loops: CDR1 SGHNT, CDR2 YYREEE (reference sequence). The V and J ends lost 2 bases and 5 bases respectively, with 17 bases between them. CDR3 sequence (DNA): TGTGCCAGCAGCTTTGGAGGGGCCCTAGTCAACAATGAGCAGTTCTTC. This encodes CASSFGGALVNNEQFF.